This is a list of T cell receptor beta chains from one sample in a study of shared clonotypes between healthy human individuals. Produced via immunoSEQ multiplex PCR; TCRdb's table is partial and in-frame only. The top ten clones hold about 0.13% of a sample with about 2.4 million clones, approximately 92% of them seen once. The sample consisted of naive CD4+ T cells sorted from blood. These receptors were taken from a man younger than 35 in good health. Both conserved end residues are part of each CDR3. The order of the fields is V gene, J gene, CDR3 protein.

TRBV28	TRBJ1-4	CASSLVVRAPTNEKLFF
TRBV5-1	TRBJ1-4	CASSPTGTAPEKLFF
TRBV7-2	TRBJ2-3	CASRPDRSGADTQYF
TRBV7-2	TRBJ2-7	CASSPGQGALDEQYF
TRBV19	TRBJ2-7	CASSIGTRSYEQYF
TRBV9	TRBJ2-2	CASSSNPSPEGRTYNTGELFF
TRBV18	TRBJ2-7	CASSRSGKTGQGRLGMPYEQYF
TRBV9	TRBJ2-1	CASSVLIGEQFF
TRBV28	TRBJ1-5	CASSWAAFNQPQHF
TRBV30	TRBJ1-4	CAWSVRPNEKLFF
TRBV30	TRBJ1-2	CAWSRDSTNYGYTF
TRBV2	TRBJ1-4	CASRQEVGEKLFF
TRBV19	TRBJ2-1	CASSVEGGGAPPDNEQFF
TRBV6-5	TRBJ2-7	CASSYSGTGTYEQYF
TRBV6-5	TRBJ1-2	CASSYLGGGYTF
TRBV30	TRBJ2-2	CAWSPANTGELFF
TRBV5-1	TRBJ2-7	CASSLEGNYEQYF
TRBV5-5	TRBJ2-7	CASSLVAGEFYEQYF
TRBV19	TRBJ1-6	CASSIVGTGNNSPLHF
TRBV18	TRBJ1-1	CASSQGQGKMNTEAFF
TRBV11-2	TRBJ2-7	CASSLEGRGGGEQYF
TRBV19	TRBJ2-3	CASSIRVRDIFTDTQYF
TRBV7-2	TRBJ2-7	CASGASGSHEQYF
TRBV18	TRBJ1-5	CASSLSDSYKPQHF
TRBV5-1	TRBJ2-3	CASSPGTSWTDTQYF
TRBV6-1	TRBJ2-5	CASSGLAGSETQYF
TRBV11-1	TRBJ1-2	CASSVSTTGEGYTF
TRBV6-5	TRBJ2-2	CASRQGPGELFF
TRBV11-2	TRBJ2-7	CASSSITGDTYEQYF
TRBV7-7	TRBJ2-5	CASSPGGGETQYF
TRBV5-4	TRBJ1-1	CASSLTQRDTEAFF
TRBV11-2	TRBJ1-4	CASSLGLGGINEKLFF
TRBV19	TRBJ1-6	CASSQTGGNSPLHF
TRBV6-1	TRBJ1-1	CASRIDGNTEAFF
TRBV5-8	TRBJ1-2	CASSSRGGNYGYTF
TRBV9	TRBJ2-5	CASSPRLIQETQYF
TRBV9	TRBJ2-3	CASSVDAPPTDTQYF
TRBV7-2	TRBJ2-1	CASSSTSGSYNEQFF
TRBV30	TRBJ2-5	CAWSVGSASQYF
TRBV5-1	TRBJ2-5	CASSKGFDQETQYF
TRBV7-2	TRBJ2-5	CASTARTSGSETQYF
TRBV5-1	TRBJ2-5	CASSLTSGSETQYF
TRBV30	TRBJ2-1	CAWDQMTGAYLVEQFF
TRBV6-5	TRBJ2-3	CASRPGLATDTQYF
TRBV18	TRBJ2-3	CASSPAGTPFTDTQYF
TRBV5-1	TRBJ2-2	CASSWTSGVSGELFF
TRBV2	TRBJ1-4	CASSESGGVNEKLFF
TRBV18	TRBJ2-3	CASSLDSQTDTQYF
TRBV4-1	TRBJ2-7	CASSQPSQNLYEQYF
TRBV6-1	TRBJ1-1	CASSGFRGQEAFF
TRBV2	TRBJ2-7	CASSSQGTGSYEQYF
TRBV6-1	TRBJ2-7	CASGGGTGLYEQYF
TRBV21-1	TRBJ2-7	CASSKMKRRDRGRYEQYF
TRBV5-1	TRBJ2-7	CASSLSLTGYEQYF
TRBV15	TRBJ1-5	CATSGRLLEPQHF
TRBV19	TRBJ1-1	CASRGTGSTEAFF
TRBV19	TRBJ1-5	CASSIIGQMDQPQHF
TRBV7-9	TRBJ1-5	CASSPSRTGGGWQPQHF
TRBV4-3	TRBJ2-7	CASSQGTSGSGYEQYF
TRBV10-3	TRBJ1-4	CAISAGSGEKLFF